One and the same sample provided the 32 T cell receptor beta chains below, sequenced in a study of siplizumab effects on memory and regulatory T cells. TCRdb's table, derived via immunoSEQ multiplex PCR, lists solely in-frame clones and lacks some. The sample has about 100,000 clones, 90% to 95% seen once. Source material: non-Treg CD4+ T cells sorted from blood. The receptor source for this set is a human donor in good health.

The CDR3 sequence is CASSPRTSGYNEQFF. The CDR3 bases are TGTGCCAGCAGCCCTCGGACTAGCGGATACAATGAGCAGTTCTTC. The chain uses TRBV7-3 and TRBJ2-1; 10 bases align to TRBD2. With 5 bases clipped from V and 4 bases from J, the junction kept 5 bases outside the gene matches. The CDR3 contains 15 residues. Germline V gives CDR1 SGHTA, CDR2 FQGTGA.

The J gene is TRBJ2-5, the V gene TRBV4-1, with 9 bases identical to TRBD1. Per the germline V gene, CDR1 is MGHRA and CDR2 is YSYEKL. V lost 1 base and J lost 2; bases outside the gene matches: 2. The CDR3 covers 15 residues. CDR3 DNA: TGCGCCAGCAGCCAAGTCGGGACAGGGCAAGAGACCCAGTACTTC. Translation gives CASSQVGTGQETQYF.

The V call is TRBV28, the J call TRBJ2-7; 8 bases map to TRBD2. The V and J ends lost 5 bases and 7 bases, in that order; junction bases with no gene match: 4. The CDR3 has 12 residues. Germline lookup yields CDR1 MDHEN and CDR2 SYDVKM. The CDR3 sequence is CASSSGSREQYF. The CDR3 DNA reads TGTGCCAGCAGTAGCGGGAGCCGGGAGCAGTACTTC.

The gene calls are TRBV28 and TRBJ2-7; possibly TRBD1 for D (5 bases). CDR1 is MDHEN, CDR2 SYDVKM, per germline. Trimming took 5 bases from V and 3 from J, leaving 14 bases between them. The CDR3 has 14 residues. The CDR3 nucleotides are TGTGCCAGCAGTCCCCCAGGGCCGGGCTACGAGCAGTACTTC. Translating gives CASSPPGPGYEQYF.

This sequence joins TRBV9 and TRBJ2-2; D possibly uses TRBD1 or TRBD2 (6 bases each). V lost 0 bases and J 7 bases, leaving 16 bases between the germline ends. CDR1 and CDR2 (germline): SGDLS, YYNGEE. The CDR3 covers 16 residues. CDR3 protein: CASSVGPGAVGGELFF. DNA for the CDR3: TGTGCCAGCAGCGTAGGTCCGGGGGCGGTCGGCGGGGAGCTGTTTTTT.

The CDR3 spells CASSFSVRGTYGYTF. CDR3 in DNA: TGCGCCAGCAGCTTTTCGGTCAGGGGTACCTATGGCTACACCTTC. This chain joins TRBV5-1 and TRBJ1-2; D possibly corresponds to TRBD1 (6 bases). The CDR3 has 15 amino acids. Germline loops: CDR1 SGHRS, CDR2 YFSETQ. The V and J ends lost 2 bases and 4 bases respectively, with 15 bases between them.

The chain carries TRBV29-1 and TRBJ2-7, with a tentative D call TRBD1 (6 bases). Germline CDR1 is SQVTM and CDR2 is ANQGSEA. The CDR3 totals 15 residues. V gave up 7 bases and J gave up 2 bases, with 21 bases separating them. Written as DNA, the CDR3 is TGCAGCGAGACACCGGGTAATAACAGGGCCTACGAGCAGTACTTC. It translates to CSETPGNNRAYEQYF.

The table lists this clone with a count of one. In DNA form, the CDR3 reads TGTGCCACCAGCAGAGAAGGGGGTGAAAAACTGTTTTTT. It codes for CATSREGGEKLFF. The gene calls are TRBV15 and TRBJ1-4, with a weak D call TRBD1 (6 bases). Deletions cut 0 bases from V and 7 bases from J, with 6 bases between. Germline CDR1 reads LNHNV; CDR2 reads YYDKDF (reference sequence). The CDR3 totals 13 residues. The complete variable domain, with remaining parts taken from reference TRBV15 and TRBJ1-4, reads DAMVIQNPRYQVTQFGKPVTLSCSQTLNHNVMYWYQQKSSQAPKLLFHYYDKDFNNEADTPDNFQSRRPNTSFCFLDIRSPGLGDTAMYLCATSREGGEKLFFGSGTQLSVL.

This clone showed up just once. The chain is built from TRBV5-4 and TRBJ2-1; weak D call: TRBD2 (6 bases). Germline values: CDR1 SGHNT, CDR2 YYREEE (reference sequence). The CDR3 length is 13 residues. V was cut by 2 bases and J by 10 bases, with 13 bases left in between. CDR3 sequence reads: CASSLSGAGEQFF. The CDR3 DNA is TGTGCCAGCAGCTTATCCGGGGCGGGGGAGCAGTTCTTC.

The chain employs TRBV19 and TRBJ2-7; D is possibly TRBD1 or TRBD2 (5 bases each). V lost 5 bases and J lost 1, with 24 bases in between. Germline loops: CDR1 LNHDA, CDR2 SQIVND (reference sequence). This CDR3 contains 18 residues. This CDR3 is CASSPRGLGVRPSYEQYF. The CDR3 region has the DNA TGTGCCAGTAGTCCCCGTGGGTTGGGGGTGCGGCCTTCCTACGAGCAGTACTTC.

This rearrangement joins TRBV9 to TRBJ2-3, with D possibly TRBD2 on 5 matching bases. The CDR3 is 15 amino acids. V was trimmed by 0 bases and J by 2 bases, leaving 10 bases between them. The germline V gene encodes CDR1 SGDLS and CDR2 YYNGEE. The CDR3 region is CASSVDFSATDTQYF. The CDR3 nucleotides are TGTGCCAGCAGCGTAGATTTTAGCGCCACAGATACGCAGTATTTT.

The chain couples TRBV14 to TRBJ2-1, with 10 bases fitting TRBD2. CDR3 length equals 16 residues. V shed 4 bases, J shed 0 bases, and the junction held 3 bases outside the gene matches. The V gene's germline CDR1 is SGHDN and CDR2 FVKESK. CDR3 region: CASSRASGSSYNEQFF. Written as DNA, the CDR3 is TGTGCCAGCAGCCGAGCTAGCGGGAGCTCCTACAATGAGCAGTTCTTC.

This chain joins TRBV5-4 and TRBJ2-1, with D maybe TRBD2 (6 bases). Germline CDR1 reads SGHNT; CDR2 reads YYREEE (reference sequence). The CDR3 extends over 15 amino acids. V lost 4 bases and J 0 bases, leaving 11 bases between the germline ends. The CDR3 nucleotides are TGTGCCAGCAGCGGAATAGCGGCCTCCTACAATGAGCAGTTCTTC. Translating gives CASSGIAASYNEQFF.

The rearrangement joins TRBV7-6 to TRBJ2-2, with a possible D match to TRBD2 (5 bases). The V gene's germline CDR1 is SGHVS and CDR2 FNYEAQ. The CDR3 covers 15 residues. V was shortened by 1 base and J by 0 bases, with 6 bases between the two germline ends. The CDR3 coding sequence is TGTGCCAGCAGCTTAGTGAGGGCGAACACCGGGGAGCTGTTTTTT. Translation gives CASSLVRANTGELFF.

DNA for the CDR3: TGTGCCAGCAGCCAAGTACCGGGACAGGGATCCTACGAGCAGTACTTC. It codes for CASSQVPGQGSYEQYF. The chain is built from TRBV14 and TRBJ2-7; TRBD1 agrees at 9 bases. CDR3 length: 16 residues. Germline lookup yields CDR1 SGHDN and CDR2 FVKESK. J gave up 1 base and V 1 base, and 5 bases lay outside the gene matches.

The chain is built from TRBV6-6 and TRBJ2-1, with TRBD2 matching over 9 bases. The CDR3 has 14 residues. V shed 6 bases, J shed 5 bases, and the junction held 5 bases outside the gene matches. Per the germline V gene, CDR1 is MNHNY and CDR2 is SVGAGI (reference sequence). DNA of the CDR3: TGTGCCAGCAGCCCGACTAGCGGAAACAATGAGCAGTTCTTC. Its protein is CASSPTSGNNEQFF.

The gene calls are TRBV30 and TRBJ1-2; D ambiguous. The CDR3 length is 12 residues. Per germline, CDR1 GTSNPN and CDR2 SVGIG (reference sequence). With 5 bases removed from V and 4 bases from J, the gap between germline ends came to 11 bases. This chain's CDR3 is CAWAPRSYGYTF. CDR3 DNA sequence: TGTGCCTGGGCCCCCCGCAGCTATGGCTACACCTTC.

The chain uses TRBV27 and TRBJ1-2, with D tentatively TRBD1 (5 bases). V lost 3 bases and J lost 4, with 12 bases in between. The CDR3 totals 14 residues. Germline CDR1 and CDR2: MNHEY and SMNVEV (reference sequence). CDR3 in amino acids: CASSLGQGFYGYTF. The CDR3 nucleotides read TGTGCCAGCAGTTTGGGCCAGGGCTTCTATGGCTACACCTTC.

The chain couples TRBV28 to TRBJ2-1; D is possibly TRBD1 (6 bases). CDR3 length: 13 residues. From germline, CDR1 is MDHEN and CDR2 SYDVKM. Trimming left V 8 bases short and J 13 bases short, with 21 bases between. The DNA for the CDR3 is TGTGCCAGCTGGACAGTTCCCATCCGTGATCAGTTCTTC. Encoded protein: CASWTVPIRDQFF.

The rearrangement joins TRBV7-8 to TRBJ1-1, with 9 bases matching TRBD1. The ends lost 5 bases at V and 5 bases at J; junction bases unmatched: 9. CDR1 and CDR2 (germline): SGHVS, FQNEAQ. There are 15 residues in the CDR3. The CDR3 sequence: CASSVIQGAGTEAFF. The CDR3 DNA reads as TGTGCCAGCAGCGTTATACAGGGGGCGGGAACTGAAGCTTTCTTT. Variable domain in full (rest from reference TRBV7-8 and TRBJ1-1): GAGVSQSPRYKVAKRGQDVALRCDPISGHVSLFWYQQALGQGPEFLTYFQNEAQLDKSGLPSDRFFAERPEGSVSTLKIQRTQQEDSAVYLCASSVIQGAGTEAFFGQGTRLTVV.

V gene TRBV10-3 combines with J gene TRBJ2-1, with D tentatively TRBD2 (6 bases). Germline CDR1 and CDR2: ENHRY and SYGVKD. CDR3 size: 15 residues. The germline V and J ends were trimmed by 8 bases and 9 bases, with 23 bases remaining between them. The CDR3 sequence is CAIGSRGAPDTEQFF. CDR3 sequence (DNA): TGTGCCATCGGTAGTCGCGGGGCACCAGATACTGAGCAGTTCTTC.

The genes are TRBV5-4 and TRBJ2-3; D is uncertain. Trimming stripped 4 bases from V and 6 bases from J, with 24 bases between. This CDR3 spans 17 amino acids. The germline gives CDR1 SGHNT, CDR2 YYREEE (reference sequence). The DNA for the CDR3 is TGTGCCAGCAGCAAACCTGAGTCCCGAAGAGGAATGGATACGCAGTATTTT. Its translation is CASSKPESRRGMDTQYF.

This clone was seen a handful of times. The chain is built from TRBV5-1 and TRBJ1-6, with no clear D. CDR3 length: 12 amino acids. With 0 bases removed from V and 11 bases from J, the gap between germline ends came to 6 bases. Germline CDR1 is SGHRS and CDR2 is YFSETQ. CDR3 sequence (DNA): TGCGCCAGCAGCTTGGATTGGCCACCCCTCCACTTT. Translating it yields CASSLDWPPLHF.

CDR3 coding DNA: TGCAGCGCCGGGGACAGGGAAAGGGACTTAATGACTAGCGGGTCAAATGAGCAGTTCTTC. Translated, it gives CSAGDRERDLMTSGSNEQFF. The chain links TRBV29-1 to TRBJ2-1; maybe TRBD2 (10 bases). Germline CDR1 and CDR2: SQVTM and ANQGSEA. This CDR3 is built from 20 residues. V dropped 7 bases and J dropped 7 bases, with 38 bases sitting between them.

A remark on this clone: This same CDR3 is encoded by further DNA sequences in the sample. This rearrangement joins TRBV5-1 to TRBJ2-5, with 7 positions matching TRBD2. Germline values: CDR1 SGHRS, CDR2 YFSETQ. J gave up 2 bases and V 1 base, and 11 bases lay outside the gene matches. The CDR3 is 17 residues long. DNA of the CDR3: TGCGCCAGCAGCTTGAGCGCAGGGTCGGGGGGTCAAGAGACCCAGTACTTC. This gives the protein CASSLSAGSGGQETQYF.

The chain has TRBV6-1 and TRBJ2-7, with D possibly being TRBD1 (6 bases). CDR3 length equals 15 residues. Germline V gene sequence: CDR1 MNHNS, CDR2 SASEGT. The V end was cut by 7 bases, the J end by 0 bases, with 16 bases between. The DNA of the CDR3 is TGTGCCAGCATCAGCCGACCGACAGGCTCCTACGAGCAGTACTTC. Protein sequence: CASISRPTGSYEQYF.

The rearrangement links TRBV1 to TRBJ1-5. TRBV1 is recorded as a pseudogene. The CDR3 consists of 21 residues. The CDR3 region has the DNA TGCACCAGCAGCCAAGAAGTTCAACGGGACTGTACGCTTTATAGCAATCAGCCCCAGCATTTT. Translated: CTSSQEVQRDCTLYSNQPQHF.

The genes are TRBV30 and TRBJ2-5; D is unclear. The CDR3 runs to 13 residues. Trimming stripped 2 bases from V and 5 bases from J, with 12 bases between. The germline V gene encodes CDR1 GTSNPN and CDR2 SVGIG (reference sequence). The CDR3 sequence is CAWSFSHRETQYF. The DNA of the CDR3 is TGTGCCTGGAGTTTCTCCCATCGGGAGACCCAGTACTTC. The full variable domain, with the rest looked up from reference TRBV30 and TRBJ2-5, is SQTIHQWPATLVQPVGSPLSLECTVEGTSNPNLYWYRQAAGRGLQLLFYSVGIGQISSEVPQNLSASRPQDRQFILSSKKLLLSDSGFYLCAWSFSHRETQYFGPGTRLLVL.

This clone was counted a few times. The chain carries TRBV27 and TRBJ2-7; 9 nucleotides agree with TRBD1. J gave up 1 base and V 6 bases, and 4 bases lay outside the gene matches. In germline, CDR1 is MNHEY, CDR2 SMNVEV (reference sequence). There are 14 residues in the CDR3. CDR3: CASSRDRVSYEQYF. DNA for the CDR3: TGTGCCAGCAGCCGGGACAGGGTTTCCTACGAGCAGTACTTC.

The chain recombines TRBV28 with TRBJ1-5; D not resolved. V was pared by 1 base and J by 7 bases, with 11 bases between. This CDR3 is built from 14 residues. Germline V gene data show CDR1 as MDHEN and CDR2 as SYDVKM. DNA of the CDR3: TGTGCCAGCAGTTTATCCATAACCGGACAGCCCCAGCATTTT. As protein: CASSLSITGQPQHF.

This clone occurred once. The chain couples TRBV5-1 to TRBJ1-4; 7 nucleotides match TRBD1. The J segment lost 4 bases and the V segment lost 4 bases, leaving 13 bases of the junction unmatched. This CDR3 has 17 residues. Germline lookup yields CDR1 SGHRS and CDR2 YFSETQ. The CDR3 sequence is CASSLGIQGRINEKLFF. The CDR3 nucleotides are TGCGCCAGCAGCCTGGGAATACAGGGGCGTATTAATGAAAAACTGTTTTTT.

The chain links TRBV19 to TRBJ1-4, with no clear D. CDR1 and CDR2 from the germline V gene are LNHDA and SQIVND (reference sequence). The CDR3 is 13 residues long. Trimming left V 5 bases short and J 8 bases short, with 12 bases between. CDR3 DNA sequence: TGTGCCAGTAGTTCCGCAGGTCGGGAAAAACTGTTTTTT. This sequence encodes CASSSAGREKLFF.